The 18 T cell receptor beta chains given below trace back to one sample, sequenced in a study of cytomegalovirus exposure and HLA in healthy donors. Researchers ran the PCR with 60 Vbeta and 13 Jbeta primers. Measured with immunoSEQ multiplex PCR; TCRdb has only the in-frame clones, and not every one. The table records about 190,000 clones, 80% of them present only once. The sample comprised PBMCs. These receptors all stem from a boy aged 5 to 17 in good health and CMV-seronegative.

CDR3 in amino acids: CASSRTPGLSKETQYF. CDR3 sequence (DNA): TGTGCCAGCAGCCGCACCCCGGGACTATCCAAAGAGACCCAGTACTTC. The rearrangement joins TRBV7-2 to TRBJ2-5; 7 bases are shared with TRBD2. CDR1 is SGHTA and CDR2 is FQGNSA in the germline V gene. CDR3 length: 16 amino acids. The junction had 12 bases not matched to a gene; V was cut back by 5 bases and J by 3 bases.

V gene TRBV27 combines with J gene TRBJ1-1, with D uncertain. Germline CDR1 is MNHEY and CDR2 is SMNVEV (reference sequence). This CDR3 has 13 amino acids. V was shortened by 4 bases and J by 4 bases, with 10 bases between the two germline ends. This chain's CDR3 is CASSWAVGTEAFF. For the CDR3, the DNA is TGTGCCAGCAGTTGGGCCGTGGGCACTGAAGCTTTCTTT.

The J gene is TRBJ1-2, the V gene TRBV5-8; the D gene is possibly TRBD1 (5 bases). Per germline, CDR1 SGHTS and CDR2 YDEGEE. The CDR3 is 12 amino acids. Trimming stripped 3 bases from V and 6 bases from J, with 9 bases between. CDR3 protein: CASSWDSDGYTF. The CDR3 DNA sequence: TGTGCCAGCAGCTGGGACTCCGATGGCTACACCTTC.

In this sample, this clone turned up a few times. Other nucleotide sequences in the sample specify the same CDR3. The J gene is TRBJ2-2, the V gene TRBV7-8; the D is unclear. CDR3 size: 16 residues. Germline V lookup: CDR1 SGHVS, CDR2 FQNEAQ. V lost 2 bases, J lost 6 bases, and 16 bases lay in between. CDR3 in DNA: TGTGCCAGCAGCTTATTTAGGCAGGCTGAGCCCGGGGAGCTGTTTTTT. It specifies CASSLFRQAEPGELFF.

This clone was counted a few times. This chain connects TRBV6-5 to TRBJ2-7; no clear D gene. The CDR3 sequence is 12 residues long. V lost 6 bases, J lost 0 bases, and 6 bases lay in between. Germline CDR1 is MNHEY and CDR2 is SVGAGI. In DNA, the CDR3 is TGTGCCAGCAGGACGGGCTCCTACGAGCAGTACTTC. This sequence encodes CASRTGSYEQYF.

A few counts support this clone. The CDR3 nucleotides read TGTGCCAGCAGCTTAGGGAGGACAGATGGCTACACCTTC. Its protein is CASSLGRTDGYTF. This chain links TRBV7-2 with TRBJ1-2; weak D call: TRBD1 (6 bases). Germline-derived CDR1 and CDR2 are SGHTA and FQGNSA. The CDR3 covers 13 residues. V was pared by 1 base and J by 6 bases, with 9 bases between.

The J gene is TRBJ2-3, the V gene TRBV5-4; D gene uncertain. CDR1 is SGHNT, CDR2 YYREEE, per germline (reference sequence). Trimming took 2 bases from V and 2 from J, leaving 12 bases between them. The CDR3 spans 15 residues. CDR3 loop: CASSFDGLNTDTQYF. The DNA for the CDR3 is TGTGCCAGCAGCTTCGATGGGCTAAACACAGATACGCAGTATTTT.

V gene TRBV5-6 combines with J gene TRBJ2-7; perhaps TRBD2 as D (5 bases). The length of the CDR3 is 14 residues. Trimming removed 4 bases at V and 0 bases at J, with 11 bases between. Germline CDR1 is SGHDT and CDR2 is YYEEEE. In nucleotides, the CDR3 is TGTGCCAGCAGCCTGTGGAGGCGCTCCTACGAGCAGTACTTC. This encodes CASSLWRRSYEQYF.

The chain uses TRBV27 and TRBJ1-2, with D perhaps TRBD1 (6 bases). Germline CDR1 is MNHEY and CDR2 is SMNVEV (reference sequence). The CDR3 contains 13 residues. V shed 10 bases and J shed 4 bases, with 16 bases lying between them. The CDR3 reads CATANRESYGYTF. The CDR3 DNA sequence: TGTGCCACAGCGAACAGGGAGAGCTATGGCTACACCTTC.

The gene calls are TRBV10-3 and TRBJ1-1; D may be TRBD1 (5 bases). This CDR3 has 13 amino acids. V gave up 0 bases and J gave up 8 bases, with 10 bases separating them. The germline V gene has CDR1 ENHRY and CDR2 SYGVKD. The CDR3 is CAISESVGEEAFF. Here the CDR3 DNA reads TGTGCCATCAGTGAGTCAGTAGGGGAAGAAGCTTTCTTT.

The chain has TRBV18 and TRBJ2-3; 7 positions agree with TRBD2. V lost 1 base, J lost 1 base, and 5 bases stayed unmatched. The CDR3 has 16 residues. Germline V CDR1 and CDR2: KGHSH, LQKENI. CDR3 protein: CASSPRSGERTDTQYF. Here the CDR3 DNA reads TGTGCCAGCTCACCACGCAGCGGGGAACGCACAGATACGCAGTATTTT.

The chain combines TRBV9 with TRBJ2-5, with a weak D call TRBD1 (6 bases). The V and J ends lost 2 bases and 1 base respectively, with 9 bases between them. CDR1 is SGDLS, CDR2 YYNGEE, per germline. The CDR3 runs 14 residues. Here the CDR3 DNA reads TGTGCCAGCAGCGTCTCAGGGGTCCAAGAGACCCAGTACTTC. Translated, it gives CASSVSGVQETQYF.

This clone has more than one count but fewer than ten. The genes are TRBV7-3 and TRBJ2-7; 7 nucleotides align to TRBD1. Germline lookup yields CDR1 SGHTA and CDR2 FQGTGA. The CDR3 totals 14 residues. V was pared by 3 bases and J by 6 bases, with 8 bases of the junction left unmatched. The CDR3 here is CASSFGTDGGEQYF. The CDR3 region has the DNA TGTGCCAGCAGCTTCGGGACAGATGGCGGCGAGCAGTACTTC.

The chain carries TRBV6-5 and TRBJ2-1; TRBD2 matches 7 bases. Looked up from germline, CDR1 is MNHEY and CDR2 is SVGAGI. V was clipped by 0 bases and J by 7 bases; unmatched bases: 6. This CDR3 spans 15 amino acids. CDR3 coding DNA: TGTGCCAGCAGTTACTCAGCGGGAAGAAGGAATGAGCAGTTCTTC. Translated: CASSYSAGRRNEQFF.

This clone was found a few times. The chain has TRBV4-2 and TRBJ1-1; 7 bases map to TRBD1. The CDR3 covers 13 residues. The V gene end was trimmed by 2 bases and the J gene end by 6 bases; junction bases not matched to a gene: 3. Germline V gene sequence: CDR1 LGHNA, CDR2 YNFKEQ. For the CDR3, the DNA is TGTGCCAGCAGCCAACAGGGGGAATCTGAAGCTTTCTTT. It codes for CASSQQGESEAFF.

The rearrangement joins TRBV11-2 to TRBJ1-4; TRBD1 matches 8 bases. This CDR3 has 15 residues. The germline gives CDR1 SGHAT, CDR2 FQNNGV. After removal of 3 bases from V and 4 bases from J, the junction contained 4 bases not matched to a gene. CDR3 coding DNA: TGTGCCAGCAGCTTCGGACAGGGCCTTAATGAAAAACTGTTTTTT. Protein sequence: CASSFGQGLNEKLFF.

This rearrangement joins TRBV7-9 to TRBJ1-5, with 7 positions matching TRBD1. Germline CDR1 and CDR2: SEHNR and FQNEAQ (reference sequence). Trimming at V came to 2 bases and at J to 6 bases, leaving 10 bases not matched to a gene. The CDR3 spans 16 residues. The CDR3 sequence is CASSLCAGGWCQPQHF. CDR3 DNA: TGTGCCAGCAGCTTATGTGCAGGGGGTTGGTGTCAGCCCCAGCATTTT. Full variable domain (rest looked up from reference TRBV7-9 and TRBJ1-5): DTGVSQNPRHKITKRGQNVTFRCDPISEHNRLYWYRQTLGQGPEFLTYFQNEAQLEKSRLLSDRFSAERPKGSFSTLEIQRTEQGDSAMYLCASSLCAGGWCQPQHFGDGTRLSIL.

V usage is TRBV7-8 and J usage is TRBJ2-1, with 8 bases that match TRBD2. The CDR3 has 12 residues. The germline V gene has CDR1 SGHVS and CDR2 FQNEAQ. The CDR3 nucleotides are TGTGCTACGGGAGGGCCTTACAATGAGCAGTTCTTC. It codes for CATGGPYNEQFF.